A selection of T cell receptor beta chains follows, all from one sample in a study of T cell responses to AZD1222 COVID-19 vaccine. Profiled with immunoSEQ multiplex PCR; TCRdb holds only in-frame clones, not every one. The profile shows about 140,000 clones, approximately 95% of them singletons. Material: peripheral blood, obtained on day 0 of MenACWY control vaccination. Receptors were obtained from an adult in good health. Each CDR3 is given with its conserved first and last residue. Fields, in order: D gene, J gene, V gene, clone size, CDR3 protein, CDR3 DNA. D genes are given only for firm matches. Only part of the rows carry a size: once, few, many, or a class if the clone is expanded.

.	TRBJ2-7	TRBV5-4	.	CASSLVVYGMHEQYF	TGTGCCAGCAGCTTGGTAGTTTACGGGATGCACGAGCAGTACTTC
.	TRBJ1-1	TRBV2	.	CASSEGTRTITEAFF	TGTGCCAGCAGTGAAGGGACCAGGACTATCACTGAAGCTTTCTTT
.	TRBJ1-1	TRBV11-2	.	CASSFDMNTEAFF	TGTGCCAGCAGCTTCGACATGAACACTGAAGCTTTCTTT
.	TRBJ2-7	TRBV9	.	CASSEDGTYEQYF	TGTGCCAGCAGCGAGGACGGTACCTACGAGCAGTACTTC
.	TRBJ1-1	TRBV14	.	CASSQVPVIGTEAFF	TGTGCCAGCAGCCAAGTTCCGGTAATAGGCACTGAAGCTTTCTTT
TRBD1	TRBJ1-2	TRBV6-1	.	CASSEGYRQGRNYGYTF	TGTGCCAGCAGTGAAGGGTATCGACAGGGCCGCAACTATGGCTACACCTTC
.	TRBJ1-2	TRBV9	.	CASSSYEGVDYGYTF	TGTGCCAGCAGCTCCTATGAAGGGGTTGACTATGGCTACACCTTC
TRBD1	TRBJ2-7	TRBV6-5	once	CASSPMGTGGGEQYF	TGTGCCAGCAGTCCGATGGGGACAGGGGGTGGCGAGCAGTACTTC
TRBD2	TRBJ2-3	TRBV7-3	once	CASSLSPGGSPDTQYF	TGTGCCAGCAGCTTGTCCCCGGGGGGGTCCCCAGATACGCAGTATTTT
TRBD1	TRBJ1-3	TRBV4-1	.	CASSQRFDRGLSGNTIYF	TGCGCCAGCAGCCAACGATTTGACAGGGGACTATCCGGAAACACCATATATTTT
.	TRBJ1-4	TRBV29-1	once	CSVDRGGEKLFF	TGCAGCGTTGACAGGGGTGGAGAAAAACTGTTTTTT
.	TRBJ1-1	TRBV7-2	few	CASSLGRGWAEAFF	TGTGCCAGCAGCTTAGGGCGTGGGTGGGCTGAAGCTTTCTTT
.	TRBJ1-5	TRBV5-8	.	CASSFPFSSSNQPQHF	TGTGCCAGCAGCTTCCCCTTTTCATCTAGCAATCAGCCCCAGCATTTT
.	TRBJ2-1	TRBV6-4	once	CASSPPQGGEDEQFF	TGTGCCAGCAGTCCCCCTCAGGGGGGGGAGGATGAGCAGTTCTTC
TRBD1	TRBJ1-2	TRBV19	.	CASSTRGTGRYTF	TGTGCCAGTAGTACTCGAGGGACAGGGCGCTACACCTTC
.	TRBJ1-5	TRBV20-1	.	CSASTSNQPQHF	TGCAGTGCTAGTACCAGCAATCAGCCCCAGCATTTT
.	TRBJ1-2	TRBV5-4	once	CASSLGGALNYGYTF	TGTGCCAGCAGCTTGGGGGGGGCGCTCAACTATGGCTACACCTTC
.	TRBJ1-6	TRBV5-1	.	CASSFKPPSNSPLHF	TGCGCCAGCAGCTTTAAACCCCCGTCGAATTCACCCCTCCACTTT
TRBD2	TRBJ2-1	TRBV30	.	CAWSPSGRIYNEQFF	TGTGCCTGGAGTCCTAGCGGGAGGATTTACAATGAGCAGTTCTTC
TRBD2	TRBJ2-3	TRBV4-1	.	CASSHLAGVGDTQYF	TGCGCCAGCAGCCATCTAGCGGGAGTTGGTGATACGCAGTATTTT
TRBD1	TRBJ1-6	TRBV6-1	.	CASSEYGQANSPLHF	TGTGCCAGCAGTGAATATGGACAGGCTAATTCACCCCTCCACTTT
TRBD1	TRBJ1-1	TRBV18	.	CASSPRAADRAEAFF	TGTGCCAGCTCACCGAGAGCGGCGGACAGGGCTGAAGCTTTCTTT
.	TRBJ1-4	TRBV4-1	once	CASSPGIATNEKLFF	TGCGCCAGCAGCCCCGGGATTGCAACTAATGAAAAACTGTTTTTT
.	TRBJ1-1	TRBV11-2	.	CASSEGRGTEAFF	TGTGCCAGCAGCGAAGGAAGGGGCACTGAAGCTTTCTTT
.	TRBJ1-2	TRBV2	.	CASSEALGGLYGYTF	TGTGCCAGCAGTGAAGCGCTCGGGGGCCTCTATGGCTACACCTTC
TRBD2	TRBJ2-1	TRBV11-2	.	CASSLVGTSGYNEQFF	TGTGCCAGCAGCTTAGTCGGGACTAGCGGCTACAATGAGCAGTTCTTC
.	TRBJ2-2	TRBV4-1	.	CASSQLSDSTGELFF	TGCGCCAGCAGCCAACTCAGTGATTCTACCGGGGAGCTGTTTTTT
.	TRBJ2-2	TRBV12-5	.	CASVQSANTGELFF	TGTGCTAGTGTTCAATCCGCGAACACCGGGGAGCTGTTTTTT
TRBD1	TRBJ1-6	TRBV20-1	.	CSASQTGGFSPLHF	TGCAGTGCTAGTCAGACAGGGGGGTTTTCGCCCCTCCACTTT
.	TRBJ2-1	TRBV10-2	.	CASSGPEQFF	TGCGCCAGCAGTGGCCCTGAGCAGTTCTTC
.	TRBJ1-2	TRBV28	.	CASTLGGANPNYGYTF	TGTGCCAGCACCCTGGGGGGGGCGAATCCTAACTATGGCTACACCTTC
.	TRBJ1-1	TRBV19	.	CASSIAEGRNTEAFF	TGTGCCAGTAGTATAGCTGAGGGTAGGAACACTGAAGCTTTCTTT
.	TRBJ1-2	TRBV30	.	CAWSLRQKPPSYGYTF	TGTGCCTGGAGTCTTCGGCAGAAACCCCCGAGCTATGGCTACACCTTC
.	TRBJ1-1	TRBV7-9	.	CASRSWDTEAFF	TGTGCCAGCCGCAGCTGGGACACTGAAGCTTTCTTT
.	TRBJ2-7	TRBV7-2	.	CASSLSPGYYEQYF	TGTGCCAGCAGCTTGTCCCCGGGGTACTACGAGCAGTACTTC
.	TRBJ2-7	TRBV4-1	few	CASSLAGFSDYEQYF	TGCGCCAGCAGCCTTGCAGGGTTTTCCGACTACGAGCAGTACTTC
.	TRBJ1-5	TRBV6-5	many	CASSYRAGTNQPQHF	TGTGCCAGCAGTTATAGGGCAGGGACCAATCAGCCCCAGCATTTT
.	TRBJ1-2	TRBV7-9	.	CASSLSDSTYGYTF	TGTGCCAGCAGCTTATCCGACAGCACCTATGGCTACACCTTC
TRBD2	TRBJ2-2	TRBV7-7	once	CASSSRGGEGGGAGELFF	TGTGCCAGCAGCTCTCGAGGAGGGGAGGGAGGTGGCGCCGGGGAGCTGTTTTTT